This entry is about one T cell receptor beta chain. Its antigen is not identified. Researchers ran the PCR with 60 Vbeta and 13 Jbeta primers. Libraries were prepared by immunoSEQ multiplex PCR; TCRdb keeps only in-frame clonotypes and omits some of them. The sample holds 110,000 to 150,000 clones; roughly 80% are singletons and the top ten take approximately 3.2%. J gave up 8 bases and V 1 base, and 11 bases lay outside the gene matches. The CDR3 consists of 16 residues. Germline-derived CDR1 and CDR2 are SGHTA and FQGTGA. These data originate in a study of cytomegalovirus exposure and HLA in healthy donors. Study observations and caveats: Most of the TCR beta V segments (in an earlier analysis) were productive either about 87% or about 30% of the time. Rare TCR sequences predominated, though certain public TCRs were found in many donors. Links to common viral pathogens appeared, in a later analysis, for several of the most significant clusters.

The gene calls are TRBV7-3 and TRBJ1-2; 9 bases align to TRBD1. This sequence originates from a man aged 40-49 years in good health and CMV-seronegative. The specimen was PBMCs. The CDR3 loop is CASSLIEDRGRRGYTF. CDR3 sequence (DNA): TGTGCCAGCAGCTTAATTGAGGACAGGGGAAGAAGAGGCTACACCTTC.